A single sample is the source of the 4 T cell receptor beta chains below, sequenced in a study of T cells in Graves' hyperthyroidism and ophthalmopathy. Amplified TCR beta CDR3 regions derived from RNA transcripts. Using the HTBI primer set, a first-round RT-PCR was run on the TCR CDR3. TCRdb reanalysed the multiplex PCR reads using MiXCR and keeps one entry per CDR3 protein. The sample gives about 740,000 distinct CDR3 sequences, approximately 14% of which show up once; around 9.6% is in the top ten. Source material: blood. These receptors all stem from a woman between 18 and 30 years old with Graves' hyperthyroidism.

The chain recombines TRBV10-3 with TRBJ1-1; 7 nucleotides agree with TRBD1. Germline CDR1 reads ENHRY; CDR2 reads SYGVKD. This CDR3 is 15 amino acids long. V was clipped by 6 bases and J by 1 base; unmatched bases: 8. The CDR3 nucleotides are TGTGCCATCAGCAAGACCGGGACAGAGAACACTGAAGCTTTCTTT. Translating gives CAISKTGTENTEAFF.

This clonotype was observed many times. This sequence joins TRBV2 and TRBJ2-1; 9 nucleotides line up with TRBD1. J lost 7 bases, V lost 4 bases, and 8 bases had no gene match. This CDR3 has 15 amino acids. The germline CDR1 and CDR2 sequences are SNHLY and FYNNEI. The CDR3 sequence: CASSVEWDRENEQFF. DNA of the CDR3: TGTGCCAGCAGTGTAGAGTGGGACAGGGAGAATGAGCAGTTCTTC.

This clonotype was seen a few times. The CDR3 loop is CARTRGQRQDNEQFF. The CDR3 nucleotides read TGTGCCAGAACCAGGGGGCAAAGGCAGGACAATGAGCAGTTCTTC. The genes are TRBV19 and TRBJ2-1; 8 positions agree with TRBD1. The CDR3 contains 15 residues. From germline, CDR1 is LNHDA and CDR2 SQIVND (reference sequence). V dropped 9 bases and J dropped 5; count of bases not matched to a gene: 12.

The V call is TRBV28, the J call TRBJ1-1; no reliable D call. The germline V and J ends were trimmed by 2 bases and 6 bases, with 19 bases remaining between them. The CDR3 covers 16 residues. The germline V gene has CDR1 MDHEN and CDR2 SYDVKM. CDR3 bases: TGTGCCAGCAGTTTACAGAGGGCTGAGGGTAATTCTGAAGCTTTCTTT. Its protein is CASSLQRAEGNSEAFF.